Described below is a single T cell receptor beta chain sequence and its context. Its antigen has not been determined. Base quality data are lacking; no much larger clone is found one base away. What this sample's treatment or condition label stands for: in vitro stimulation with specific CMV peptide epitopes to enrich CMV-specific T cells. The data originate from a study of T cell repertoires in cytomegalovirus infection (dated by TCRdb to between 2018 and 2020). Study-wide context: Alongside well-studied HLA-B-restricted epitopes, the peptide stimulations were aimed at recently identified HLA-C-restricted CMV epitopes, whose presentation resists viral immunomodulation. Because public TCR beta signatures pointed to carriage of CMV infection together with the matching HLA type, the HLA type of each donor mattered for the analysis.

Sequencing was carried out with an Illumina HiSeq 1500. Clones were called with MiXCR by TCRdb after fastp trimmed the public reads at Q25, and only in-frame beta chains were retained. Each entry is one CDR3 protein sequence, shown with its most common DNA and genes. In all, the sample holds about 830,000 distinct CDR3 sequences, and approximately 30% of those were seen once. 12% of the sample rests with the top ten. V is cut by 4 bases and J by 4 bases, and the space between the germline ends is 19 bases. Based on the germline V gene, the CDR1 and CDR2 sequences are SNHLY and FYNNEI. The CDR3 goes from the cysteine to the phenylalanine over 16 residues. Solely the CDR3 DNA is kept, with 48 bases framed from the first base. Beyond this particular receptor, the publication reports: In both this cohort and an independent approximately 350-donor cohort, the cumulative frequency of public TCR beta family members distinguished carriers of CMV infection plus the relevant HLA type. The ex vivo response was dominated by HLA-C-restricted CMV-specific TCR beta clonotypes, which also provided the single most frequent clonotype in two of eight donors.

The sequence was obtained from a human donor in good health (CMV status not recorded). Some clones in this sample may be carry-over from other donors' samples. The source material was cultured CD8+ T cells from PBMCs, sampled from culture after CMV antigen stimulation. This chain is built from TRBV2 and TRBJ1-1; the D gene is perhaps TRBD1, on 5 matching bases. The base sequence is TGTGCCAGCAGTGCAAGGGCAGGGAACATTGGCACTGAAGCTTTCTTT. This sequence encodes CASSARAGNIGTEAFF.